A single sample is the source of the 21 T cell receptor beta chains below, sequenced in a study of blood T cell repertoires in COVID-19. TCRdb keeps only in-frame clones here, not all; method: immunoSEQ multiplex PCR. Among about 150,000 clones, approximately 81% were seen once, and the ten largest hold more than 6.5%. The sample comprised peripheral blood. The receptors come from a woman aged 55 to 70 with COVID-19, enrolled during active disease.

This chain connects TRBV30 to TRBJ1-1; 8 bases agree with TRBD1. The CDR3 is 14 amino acids. Per the germline V gene, CDR1 is GTSNPN and CDR2 is SVGIG (reference sequence). Germline trimming cut 5 bases from V and 2 bases from J; bases unmatched to any gene: 7. CDR3 in DNA: TGTGCCTGGGACGGGACAGGACTTAACACTGAAGCTTTCTTT. It specifies CAWDGTGLNTEAFF.

A remark on this clone: Because the CDR3's place on the DNA is in doubt, the DNA is left out and the CDR3 is given as listed by TCRdb. The chain joins TRBV27 to TRBJ1-1. Germline loops: CDR1 MNHEY, CDR2 SMNVEV (reference sequence). The CDR3 spans 22 residues, counting both ends. CDR3 protein: CASSFEGAAFFGQGTRGLKAFF.

The genes are TRBV20-1 and TRBJ2-7; D is perhaps TRBD2 (5 bases). CDR3 length: 15 amino acids. Germline CDR1 and CDR2: DFQATT and SNEGSKA (reference sequence). V was clipped by 3 bases and J by 3 bases, with 18 bases between them. Here the CDR3 DNA reads TGCAGTGCTAGTGAAGCGGCATTTACCCTCTACGAGCAGTACTTC. Translation gives CSASEAAFTLYEQYF.

As DNA, the CDR3 is TGTGCCAGCAGTTCCGGGGGGGTCATTAGTAGGGCCGGGACCAAGAACACTGAAGCTTTCTTT. It encodes CASSSGGVISRAGTKNTEAFF. The rearrangement links TRBV6-2 or TRBV6-3 to TRBJ1-1; perhaps TRBD1 as D (5 bases). Germline-derived CDR1 and CDR2 are MNHEY and SVGEGT. V shed 4 bases and J shed 1 base, with 31 bases lying between them. This CDR3 has 21 residues.

The rearrangement joins TRBV18 to TRBJ1-4, with D perhaps TRBD1 (6 bases). In germline, CDR1 is KGHSH, CDR2 LQKENI. Trimming took 4 bases from V and 0 from J, leaving 9 bases between them. The CDR3 is 15 residues long. The chain's CDR3 is CASSLRQATNEKLFF. The CDR3 region has the DNA TGTGCCAGCTCACTGCGACAGGCAACTAATGAAAAACTGTTTTTT. The full variable domain, completed using reference TRBV18 and TRBJ1-4, is NAGVMQNPRHLVRRRGQEARLRCSPMKGHSHVYWYRQLPEEGLKFMVYLQKENIIDESGMPKERFSAEFPKEGPSILRIQQVVRGDSAAYFCASSLRQATNEKLFFGSGTQLSVL.

This chain uses TRBV19 with TRBJ1-1; D unclear. V shed 5 bases and J shed 4 bases, with 11 bases lying between them. CDR3 length: 13 residues. CDR1 is LNHDA and CDR2 is SQIVND in the germline V gene (reference sequence). CDR3 bases: TGTGCCAGTAGTGCACCCCCGGGCACTGAAGCTTTCTTT. This codes for CASSAPPGTEAFF.

The genes are TRBV3-1 (or the pseudogene TRBV3-2) and TRBJ2-5, with 10 positions matching TRBD2. CDR3 size: 17 residues. V was clipped by 0 bases and J by 4 bases; unmatched bases: 8. In germline, CDR1 is LGHDT, CDR2 YNNKEL (reference sequence). As DNA, the CDR3 is TGTGCCAGCAGCCAAGATAGGCCTAGCGGGAGTTTAGAGACCCAGTACTTC. It yields the protein CASSQDRPSGSLETQYF.

The chain joins TRBV19 to TRBJ2-1; 16 nucleotides align to TRBD2. J was trimmed by 4 bases and V by 4 bases; bases with no gene match: 7. The germline gives CDR1 LNHDA, CDR2 SQIVND (reference sequence). CDR3 length equals 18 residues. The CDR3 protein is CASSTGTSGRAGYNEQFF. The CDR3 nucleotides read TGTGCCAGTAGTACCGGGACTAGCGGGAGGGCCGGGTACAATGAGCAGTTCTTC.

The chain carries TRBV4-1 and TRBJ2-1; 14 bases fit TRBD2. V was pared by 0 bases and J by 4 bases, with 14 bases of the junction left unmatched. This CDR3 region has 21 residues. Germline-derived CDR1 and CDR2 are MGHRA and YSYEKL. The CDR3 bases are TGCGCCAGCAGCCAAGACCGGGGGACTAGCGGGAGAGAGGGGGATTACAATGAGCAGTTCTTC. Protein sequence: CASSQDRGTSGREGDYNEQFF.

The chain joins TRBV6-1 to TRBJ1-6, with TRBD1 matching 8 bases. Per germline, CDR1 MNHNS and CDR2 SASEGT. The CDR3 consists of 15 residues. The J segment lost 7 bases and the V segment lost 3 bases, leaving 5 bases of the junction unmatched. The DNA of the CDR3 is TGTGCCAGCAGTGATCAGGGGGCGATGAATTCACCCCTCCACTTT. It yields the protein CASSDQGAMNSPLHF.

This clone was counted a single time. The rearrangement links TRBV3-1 (or the pseudogene TRBV3-2) to TRBJ2-3; D not certain. This CDR3 region has 13 residues. Germline-derived CDR1 and CDR2 are LGHDT and YNNKEL (reference sequence). V lost 1 base, J lost 3 bases, and 5 bases lay in between. DNA of the CDR3: TGTGCCAGCAGCCAAGCACGGACAGATACGCAGTATTTT. Translating it yields CASSQARTDTQYF.

This chain connects TRBV18 to TRBJ2-7, with TRBD1 matching over 10 bases. There are 14 residues in the CDR3. After removal of 4 bases from V and 4 bases from J, the junction contained 4 bases not matched to a gene. The germline V gene has CDR1 KGHSH and CDR2 LQKENI. CDR3 nucleotides: TGTGCCAGCTCACTGGACAGGGGGTCTTACGAGCAGTACGTC. Protein: CASSLDRGSYEQYV.

The chain recombines TRBV3-1 (or the pseudogene TRBV3-2) with TRBJ2-1, with a possible D match to TRBD1 (5 bases). Trimming took 1 base from V and 12 from J, leaving 13 bases between them. The germline gives CDR1 LGHDT, CDR2 YNNKEL (reference sequence). This CDR3 has 13 amino acids. The CDR3: CASSQAPGRVQFF. The CDR3 DNA sequence: TGTGCCAGCAGCCAAGCCCCGGGCAGGGTGCAGTTCTTC.

The V and J genes are TRBV6-5 and TRBJ1-5; D unclear. The V end was cut by 6 bases, the J end by 0 bases, with 12 bases between. CDR1 is MNHEY, CDR2 SVGAGI, per germline. This CDR3 is 15 amino acids long. The CDR3 DNA sequence: TGTGCCAGCAGGGGTCCAGGATATAGCAATCAGCCCCAGCATTTT. Translated, it gives CASRGPGYSNQPQHF.

About this clone itself: The sample contains more than one DNA sequence encoding this CDR3. This chain connects TRBV6-5 to TRBJ2-1, with D perhaps TRBD1 (5 bases). Trimming pared 6 bases from V and 3 bases from J, leaving 15 bases between. The V gene's germline CDR1 is MNHEY and CDR2 SVGAGI. The CDR3 length is 15 residues. The CDR3 here is CASRGLGQGYNEQFF. The CDR3 coding sequence is TGTGCCAGCAGGGGCCTCGGGCAGGGCTACAATGAGCAGTTCTTC.

The rearrangement joins TRBV5-4 to TRBJ1-2, with TRBD1 identical over 8 bases. V shed 3 bases, J shed 4 bases, and the junction held 5 bases outside the gene matches. The CDR3 extends over 14 amino acids. Germline assignment: CDR1 SGHNT and CDR2 YYREEE (reference sequence). The CDR3 coding sequence is TGTGCCAGCAGCTCGACAGGGGCGGTCTATGGCTACACCTTC. Amino acid sequence: CASSSTGAVYGYTF.

This chain joins TRBV27 and TRBJ2-1; the match to TRBD2 covers 8 bases. The CDR3 loop spans 19 amino acids. Germline CDR1 and CDR2: MNHEY and SMNVEV (reference sequence). Germline trimming cut 0 bases from V and 0 bases from J; bases unmatched to any gene: 10. Here the CDR3 DNA reads TGTGCCAGCAGTTTATCGGTTAGCGGGGAGTCGAGCTCCTACAATGAGCAGTTCTTC. It codes for CASSLSVSGESSSYNEQFF.

The chain links TRBV2 to TRBJ1-1, with 9 nucleotides matching TRBD1. CDR1 is SNHLY and CDR2 is FYNNEI in the germline V gene. The V and J ends lost 3 bases and 1 base, in that order; junction bases with no gene match: 3. CDR3 length: 15 residues. The CDR3 DNA reads as TGTGCCAGCAGTGATCCGGGACAGGGGAACACTGAAGCTTTCTTT. As protein: CASSDPGQGNTEAFF.

The V and J genes are TRBV5-1 and TRBJ2-1; possibly TRBD1 for D (6 bases). Germline V CDR1 and CDR2: SGHRS, YFSETQ. The V end lost 3 bases, the J end lost 7 bases, and 8 bases lay between the germline ends. The CDR3 loop spans 12 amino acids. In DNA, the CDR3 is TGCGCCAGCAGCTGGGGGACAAATGAGCAGTTCTTC. Amino acids: CASSWGTNEQFF.

This chain uses TRBV24-1 with TRBJ1-5; D remains ambiguous. Germline V gives CDR1 KGHDR, CDR2 SFDVKD. Trimming took 2 bases from V and 5 from J, leaving 6 bases between them. The CDR3 loop spans 13 amino acids. The CDR3 loop is CATSDYVDQPQHF. DNA for the CDR3: TGTGCCACCAGTGATTATGTAGATCAGCCCCAGCATTTT.

The chain employs TRBV10-1 and TRBJ2-1; 9 bases fit TRBD2. Trimming cost V 4 bases and J 1 base; bases outside gene matches: 11. The CDR3 length is 18 residues. Germline loops: CDR1 WNHNN, CDR2 SYGVQD (reference sequence). This chain's CDR3 is CASSGPALLAGSYNEQFF. CDR3 DNA: TGCGCCAGCAGTGGTCCTGCCCTTCTAGCGGGATCCTACAATGAGCAGTTCTTC.